The source of this T cell receptor beta chain is a study of cytomegalovirus exposure and HLA in healthy donors (dated by TCRdb to about 2017). Describing the broader study: According to an earlier analysis of several hundred of the donors, about 170 million T cells yielded roughly 110 million unique TCR beta sequences and 276 Gb of sequence data. An early release covering roughly 600 HLA-typed donors comprised about 300 gigabases of sequencing data and approximately 80 million unique TCR sequences. Among the roughly 430 genotyped donors, around 81% belonged to the genetic ancestry cluster associated with self-reported Caucasian donors. The aim of the study was to test whether cataloging public T cell receptors could identify signatures of past pathogen exposure. The T cell repertoires of 666 subjects were profiled by immunosequencing and related to cytomegalovirus serostatus. A separate validation cohort of approximately 130 different subjects was used in addition to the 666-subject first cohort. The study combined high-throughput TCR immunosequencing, statistical association of individual TCRs with disease status, and machine learning to predict cytomegalovirus infection status. To study patterns of TCR occurrence, a later analysis re-analyzed previously published TCR beta repertoires from 500 to 850 donors and added high-resolution HLA genotyping. Rather than using new phenotypic data, the later analysis identified candidate immune exposures from TCR beta sequences and from how often those sequences occurred across donors. An earlier analysis of around 580 of the donors used high-throughput TCR beta sequencing to judge whether each TCR beta V gene segment behaved as functional or pseudogenic. Donor age, sex, ethnicity and CMV serostatus were compiled alongside the repertoire data. In a later genetic analysis, genome-wide SNP genotypes for about 55% of the roughly 700 donors were used, and that subset was treated as a discovery cohort. Every repertoire in the discovery cohort had been generated on one and the same sequencing platform. Both class I and class II loci were covered by HLA typing, at four-digit resolution. The number of typed donors differed by locus: about 620-640 for A, B, C, DRB1 and DQB1; 500 to 550 for DQA1; fewer than 610 for DPA1; and around 470 for DPB1. Five DR-DQ haplotypes were treated as single units for association and clustering because of strong linkage in the cohort. Across 398 genotyped donors of the cohort, an average of about 240,000 unique TCR beta nucleotide sequences per donor were sequenced, and around 20% of those sequences were non-productive. Here is what the overall study found, with its caveats: In an earlier analysis of approximately 590 of the donors, most TCR beta V segments appeared in productive rearrangements about 87% or about 30% of the time, broadly matching IMGT annotations. Correlated functional status among segregating V segments might reflect linkage disequilibrium, but an unknown experimental factor could not be ruled out. A later genetic analysis associated a missense DCLRE1C variant with V-gene and J-gene trimming of TCR beta chains, and an independent cohort replicated the association. Immune exposure information for the cohort was limited to CMV serostatus. Compared with equally common non-associated chains, HLA-associated TCR beta chains in a later analysis were more clonally expanded and had lower generation probabilities. The classifier was reported to diagnose cytomegalovirus status with high specificity and sensitivity in both the original cohort and the validation cohort. It was suggested by the authors that the approach could potentially be generalized to other disease states and immunological phenotypes. A further reported finding was that TCR beta sequences accurately predicted the HLA-A and HLA-B alleles for most subjects in the first cohort. In a later analysis, several top co-occurrence clusters were reported to appear linked to parvovirus B19, influenza, CMV and Epstein-Barr virus. Presence/absence analyses assumed roughly uniform sequencing depth across donors, an assumption that may not hold. Three of the identified cytomegalovirus-associated TCR beta chains were confirmed in vitro to be specific for cytomegalovirus antigens. Most TCR sequences were observed very rarely across donors, whereas some public TCRs were present in many individuals. In a later genetic analysis, fewer N-insertions in productive TCRs were reported among donors in an Asian-associated ancestry cluster than the 666-donor mean. Specific HLA alleles were associated with some 15,000 TCR beta sequences at a false discovery rate of 0.05 in a later analysis. Strong co-occurrence of HLA alleles, especially DR and DQ, made assigning TCR associations to individual alleles difficult. Most CMV-associated TCR beta chains appeared to be HLA-restricted in a later analysis, and the HLA associations seemed to be driven largely by CMV exposure. About 17 rarely observed V segments, including chromosome 9 orphons, were excluded from the earlier analysis of some 590 of the donors because counts were too low. The study gave a list of 150 to 200 TCR beta chains associated with cytomegalovirus. A later analysis found that TCR association rates varied across HLA loci, with DRB1 alleles showing the most associated TCRs and HLA-C alleles the fewest. A group of highly shared sequence variants was considered likely to be a technical artifact of the sequencing pipeline. Because HLA typing was missing for some donors at each locus, association tests included only the typed subset. The cohort was sequenced for TCR beta chains only, and without alpha or paired-chain data the features that could be detected were limited.

In regard to this clone: The antigen it binds to is not known. Base qualities are not at hand, and no much larger clone is one base apart.

The cohort comprised approximately 700 healthy bone marrow donors. All cohort members were sampled while nominally healthy, although unrecorded immune exposures were likely present. The donor was CMV seronegative and belonged to the group of 350 or so seronegative cohort members. Each donor provided a peripheral blood sample, and peripheral blood mononuclear cells were used for TCR beta sequencing. Genomic DNA extraction from the blood cell samples was performed with the Qiagen DNeasy Blood Extraction Kit. Library preparation used the immunoSEQ multiplex PCR assay. A mixture of 60 forward primers for TCR Vbeta segments and 13 reverse primers for TCR Jbeta segments was used in the multiplex PCR. The CDR3 region of rearranged TCR beta genes was amplified from genomic DNA by a multiplex PCR assay. Amplified TCR beta libraries were sequenced as 87-base-pair reads on the Illumina HiSeq System. The original methods were these. A later analysis tallied about 77 million unique TCR beta chains across the approximately 670 repertoires, and approximately 9.9 million of those chains were shared by two or more donors. A nearest-neighbor algorithm error-corrected the raw reads and collapsed the reads into unique sequences, merging closely related sequences to remove PCR and sequencing errors. CDR3 sequences were aligned to IMGT reference sequences to assign V, D and J gene segments. For a sequence to be retained, a match of at least six nucleotides was required to both a V gene segment and a J gene segment. A rearrangement was called productive if the CDR3 had no stop codons and remained in frame with V and J, and every other rearrangement was called non-productive. Following IMGT convention, CDR3 was defined as the stretch from the second conserved V-encoded cysteine to the conserved J-encoded phenylalanine. Sequences without an unambiguous match to a single V gene segment were excluded from the earlier analysis of 450 to 750 of the donors. In an earlier analysis of 500 to 750 of the donors, V segments were called functional above 56.7% productive rearrangements and were called segregating when the between-donor standard deviation exceeded 5%. A statistical classification framework was built to diagnose cytomegalovirus status from the catalog of TCR beta chain sequences. A later analysis assigned V and J genes by comparing TCR nucleotide sequences with IMGT/GENE-DB human TR gene sequences. The TCRdist pipeline was used in a later analysis to assign CDR3 sequences and most-parsimonious VDJ recombination scenarios. In a later analysis, each TCR beta chain was defined by its CDR3 amino acid sequence together with its V-gene family, and reads lacking a unique V-gene family were excluded. A later analysis removed 592 highly shared, low-generation-probability nucleotide sequences to deal with suspected cross-contamination and a sequencing artifact. In a later analysis, a clonal expansion index was calculated for each public chain from normalized within-repertoire ranks of inferred template counts. A later analysis computed generation probabilities with a VDJ recombination model fitted to out-of-frame rearrangements, and checked the results against IGoR. In a later analysis, TCR-TCR, TCR-HLA and TCR-CMV co-occurrence was scored with hypergeometric tests, and a repertoire-size bias correction was applied to TCR pairs. A later analysis estimated false discovery rates by permuting HLA or CMV assignments 20 times. In a later analysis, co-occurring TCRs were grouped with DBSCAN, and TCRdist sequence similarity was added when clustering was performed within HLA-allele-positive subsets. Repertoires with fewer than 30,000 or more than 120,000 public chains were left out of co-occurrence clustering, as were four to six repertoires with anomalous nucleotide sharing. TCRdb stores this immuneACCESS table with in-frame sequences only. Part of the clones is absent; in the studies checked, under half of the shortfall reflects unresolved V genes, and no reason is known for the rest. V, J and clone size were drawn from that table, and D and trimming were deduced from the DNA. The sample table shows roughly 81,000 clones, and about three quarters are seen once. Of the sample, about 1.9% is held by the ten largest clones.

This receptor was taken from a boy aged 5-17 years in good health and CMV-seronegative. Sample: PBMCs.

The CDR3 here reads CASSPQQSMNTEAFF. The nucleotide sequence is TGTGCCAGTAGTCCTCAACAGTCTATGAACACTGAAGCTTTCTTT. The rearranged chain carries TRBV19 and TRBJ1-1, with the D gene uncertain. The CDR3 starts with the cysteine, ends with the phenylalanine, and has 15 residues. Of the read, only the CDR3 DNA is kept; its 45 bases are in frame from base 1. The CDR1 and CDR2 encoded by the germline V gene (reference sequence) are LNHDA and SQIVND. The junction shows trimming of 5 bases on V and 0 bases on J, plus 13 bases between the germline ends.